Shown below are 15 T cell receptor beta chains from a single sample sequenced in a study of cytomegalovirus exposure and HLA in healthy donors. Clones were read by immunoSEQ multiplex PCR, and TCRdb kept only the in-frame ones, dropping some. Counted here are roughly 300,000 clones, about nine tenths occurring once; the ten biggest clones make up around 0.84%. Sequencing was done on a sample of PBMCs. The receptor set was obtained from a woman aged 18-30 years in good health and CMV-seronegative.

This rearrangement joins TRBV1 to TRBJ2-7; the D call of TRBD2 is as the table states it, not checked on the DNA. TRBV1 is a pseudogene segment. The CDR3 extends over 15 amino acids. CDR3 amino acids: CTSSQPLAGAGEQYF. In DNA form, the CDR3 reads TGCACCAGCAGCCAGCCCCTAGCGGGAGCGGGCGAGCAGTACTTC.

The chain uses TRBV12-5 and TRBJ2-5; 7 nucleotides match TRBD2. The trim removed 8 bases at V and 5 bases at J, leaving 8 bases unmatched. Germline CDR1 and CDR2: LGHNT and FRNRAP. The CDR3 is 13 residues long. The CDR3 DNA sequence: TGTGCTAGTCGGGCCCCAGCGGGGGAGACCCAGTACTTC. This translates into CASRAPAGETQYF.

This clone turned up a few times. This chain joins TRBV18 and TRBJ2-1, with TRBD2 matching over 11 bases. The V gene's germline CDR1 is KGHSH and CDR2 LQKENI. The CDR3 extends over 15 amino acids. V dropped 6 bases and J dropped 8; count of bases not matched to a gene: 9. CDR3 amino acids: CASSPTSGSGDEQFF. The CDR3 DNA is TGTGCCAGCTCTCCAACTAGCGGGAGTGGGGATGAGCAGTTCTTC.

This clone came up many times. The V call is TRBV19, the J call TRBJ2-7; TRBD1 agrees at 7 bases. Germline V gene data show CDR1 as LNHDA and CDR2 as SQIVND (reference sequence). The CDR3 has 14 amino acids. V trimming: 7 bases; J trimming: 1 base; junction bases outside the gene matches: 7. The CDR3 here is CASKSAGGSYEQYF. As DNA, the CDR3 is TGTGCCAGTAAGTCGGCAGGGGGTTCCTACGAGCAGTACTTC.

The rearrangement links TRBV7-8 to TRBJ2-1; 12 bases are a match to TRBD2. V lost 4 bases and J lost 15; bases outside the gene matches: 4. CDR3 length: 12 amino acids. The germline V gene has CDR1 SGHVS and CDR2 FQNEAQ. The CDR3 sequence: CASSSVLAGGFF. The CDR3 DNA reads as TGTGCCAGCAGCTCGGTACTAGCGGGAGGGTTCTTC.

The chain has TRBV4-3 and TRBJ1-4, with 7 bases lining up with TRBD1. Germline lookup yields CDR1 LGHNA and CDR2 YSLEER. The CDR3 covers 15 residues. The ends lost 4 bases at V and 8 bases at J; junction bases unmatched: 10. The CDR3 DNA is TGCGCCAGCAGCCGATGGAGACAGGGAGGAGAAAAACTGTTTTTT. Its translation: CASSRWRQGGEKLFF.

The J gene is TRBJ2-1, the V gene TRBV27; 10 bases are a match to TRBD1. The CDR3 consists of 17 residues. From germline, CDR1 is MNHEY and CDR2 SMNVEV (reference sequence). Unmatched junction bases numbered 13, after V lost 5 bases and J lost 6 bases. In DNA, the CDR3 is TGTGCCAGCAGTAGATCACCGGGACAGGGGATCCTCAATGAGCAGTTCTTC. Protein product: CASSRSPGQGILNEQFF.

The gene calls are TRBV27 and TRBJ2-7, with TRBD1 matching 7 bases. Germline V lookup: CDR1 MNHEY, CDR2 SMNVEV (reference sequence). The CDR3 is 15 amino acids. With V trimmed by 6 bases and J by 0 bases, 8 bases remained unmatched. As DNA, the CDR3 is TGTGCCAGCAGCTGGACAGGCTTCTCCTCCTACGAGCAGTACTTC. Residues: CASSWTGFSSYEQYF.

V is TRBV18 and J is TRBJ2-7; D perhaps matches TRBD2 (6 bases). Germline V gene data show CDR1 as KGHSH and CDR2 as LQKENI. This CDR3 spans 13 amino acids. V was clipped by 4 bases and J by 6 bases, with 13 bases between them. The DNA for the CDR3 is TGTGCCAGCTCACGCAGGGAGGAGGGCGAGCAGTACTTC. This sequence encodes CASSRREEGEQYF.

The sample holds one count of this clone. Other DNA sequences in this specimen translate into the identical CDR3. This rearrangement joins TRBV28 to TRBJ1-2; possibly TRBD1 for D (5 bases). V shed 2 bases and J shed 0 bases, with 7 bases lying between them. Germline loops: CDR1 MDHEN, CDR2 SYDVKM. The CDR3 is 14 amino acids. The CDR3 region is CASSLGGSNYGYTF. The DNA of the CDR3 is TGTGCCAGCAGTTTAGGGGGGTCTAACTATGGCTACACCTTC.

This chain uses TRBV7-8 with TRBJ1-1; perhaps TRBD1 as D (5 bases). Germline V gene sequence: CDR1 SGHVS, CDR2 FQNEAQ. CDR3 length: 13 amino acids. V lost 3 bases, J lost 3 bases, and 8 bases lay in between. In DNA, the CDR3 is TGTGCCAGCAGCTTTTCCAGGGACACTGAAGCTTTCTTT. It encodes CASSFSRDTEAFF. Variable domain in full (rest from reference TRBV7-8 and TRBJ1-1): GAGVSQSPRYKVAKRGQDVALRCDPISGHVSLFWYQQALGQGPEFLTYFQNEAQLDKSGLPSDRFFAERPEGSVSTLKIQRTQQEDSAVYLCASSFSRDTEAFFGQGTRLTVV.

This clone showed up just once. The chain joins TRBV2 to TRBJ2-7, with a weak D call TRBD2 (5 bases). Deletions cut 0 bases from V and 9 bases from J, with 15 bases between. There are 14 residues in the CDR3. The germline CDR1 and CDR2 sequences are SNHLY and FYNNEI. This CDR3 reads CASSEALFQEGQYF. The CDR3 DNA reads as TGTGCCAGCAGTGAAGCGCTTTTCCAAGAGGGGCAGTACTTC.

This chain links TRBV9 with TRBJ2-5, with 7 bases lining up with TRBD2. V gave up 3 bases and J gave up 8 bases; unmatched junction bases: 10. This CDR3 is built from 14 residues. Germline V CDR1 and CDR2: SGDLS, YYNGEE. CDR3 in DNA: TGTGCCAGCAGCGGAGGACTAGAGAAGAGAACCCAGTACTTC. This encodes CASSGGLEKRTQYF.

The chain joins TRBV28 to TRBJ2-3; 9 positions agree with TRBD2. V lost 3 bases, J lost 4 bases, and 2 bases stayed unmatched. The CDR3 totals 14 residues. Per the germline V gene, CDR1 is MDHEN and CDR2 is SYDVKM. The CDR3 here is CASSLGGRADTQYF. The CDR3 DNA follows: TGTGCCAGCAGTTTGGGCGGGAGGGCAGATACGCAGTATTTT. Together with reference TRBV28 and TRBJ2-3, the CDR3 gives the full variable domain: DVKVTQSSRYLVKRTGEKVFLECVQDMDHENMFWYRQDPGLGLRLIYFSYDVKMKEKGDIPEGYSVSREKKERFSLILESASTNQTSMYLCASSLGGRADTQYFGPGTRLTVL.

This clone has at least ten counts. V is TRBV4-3 and J is TRBJ2-2; 8 bases agree with TRBD1. The CDR3 consists of 16 residues. Germline CDR1 is LGHNA and CDR2 is YSLEER. The trim removed 3 bases at V and 2 bases at J, leaving 5 bases unmatched. Written as DNA, the CDR3 is TGCGCCAGCAGCCACGACAGGGGCCGTAACACCGGGGAGCTGTTTTTT. It specifies CASSHDRGRNTGELFF.